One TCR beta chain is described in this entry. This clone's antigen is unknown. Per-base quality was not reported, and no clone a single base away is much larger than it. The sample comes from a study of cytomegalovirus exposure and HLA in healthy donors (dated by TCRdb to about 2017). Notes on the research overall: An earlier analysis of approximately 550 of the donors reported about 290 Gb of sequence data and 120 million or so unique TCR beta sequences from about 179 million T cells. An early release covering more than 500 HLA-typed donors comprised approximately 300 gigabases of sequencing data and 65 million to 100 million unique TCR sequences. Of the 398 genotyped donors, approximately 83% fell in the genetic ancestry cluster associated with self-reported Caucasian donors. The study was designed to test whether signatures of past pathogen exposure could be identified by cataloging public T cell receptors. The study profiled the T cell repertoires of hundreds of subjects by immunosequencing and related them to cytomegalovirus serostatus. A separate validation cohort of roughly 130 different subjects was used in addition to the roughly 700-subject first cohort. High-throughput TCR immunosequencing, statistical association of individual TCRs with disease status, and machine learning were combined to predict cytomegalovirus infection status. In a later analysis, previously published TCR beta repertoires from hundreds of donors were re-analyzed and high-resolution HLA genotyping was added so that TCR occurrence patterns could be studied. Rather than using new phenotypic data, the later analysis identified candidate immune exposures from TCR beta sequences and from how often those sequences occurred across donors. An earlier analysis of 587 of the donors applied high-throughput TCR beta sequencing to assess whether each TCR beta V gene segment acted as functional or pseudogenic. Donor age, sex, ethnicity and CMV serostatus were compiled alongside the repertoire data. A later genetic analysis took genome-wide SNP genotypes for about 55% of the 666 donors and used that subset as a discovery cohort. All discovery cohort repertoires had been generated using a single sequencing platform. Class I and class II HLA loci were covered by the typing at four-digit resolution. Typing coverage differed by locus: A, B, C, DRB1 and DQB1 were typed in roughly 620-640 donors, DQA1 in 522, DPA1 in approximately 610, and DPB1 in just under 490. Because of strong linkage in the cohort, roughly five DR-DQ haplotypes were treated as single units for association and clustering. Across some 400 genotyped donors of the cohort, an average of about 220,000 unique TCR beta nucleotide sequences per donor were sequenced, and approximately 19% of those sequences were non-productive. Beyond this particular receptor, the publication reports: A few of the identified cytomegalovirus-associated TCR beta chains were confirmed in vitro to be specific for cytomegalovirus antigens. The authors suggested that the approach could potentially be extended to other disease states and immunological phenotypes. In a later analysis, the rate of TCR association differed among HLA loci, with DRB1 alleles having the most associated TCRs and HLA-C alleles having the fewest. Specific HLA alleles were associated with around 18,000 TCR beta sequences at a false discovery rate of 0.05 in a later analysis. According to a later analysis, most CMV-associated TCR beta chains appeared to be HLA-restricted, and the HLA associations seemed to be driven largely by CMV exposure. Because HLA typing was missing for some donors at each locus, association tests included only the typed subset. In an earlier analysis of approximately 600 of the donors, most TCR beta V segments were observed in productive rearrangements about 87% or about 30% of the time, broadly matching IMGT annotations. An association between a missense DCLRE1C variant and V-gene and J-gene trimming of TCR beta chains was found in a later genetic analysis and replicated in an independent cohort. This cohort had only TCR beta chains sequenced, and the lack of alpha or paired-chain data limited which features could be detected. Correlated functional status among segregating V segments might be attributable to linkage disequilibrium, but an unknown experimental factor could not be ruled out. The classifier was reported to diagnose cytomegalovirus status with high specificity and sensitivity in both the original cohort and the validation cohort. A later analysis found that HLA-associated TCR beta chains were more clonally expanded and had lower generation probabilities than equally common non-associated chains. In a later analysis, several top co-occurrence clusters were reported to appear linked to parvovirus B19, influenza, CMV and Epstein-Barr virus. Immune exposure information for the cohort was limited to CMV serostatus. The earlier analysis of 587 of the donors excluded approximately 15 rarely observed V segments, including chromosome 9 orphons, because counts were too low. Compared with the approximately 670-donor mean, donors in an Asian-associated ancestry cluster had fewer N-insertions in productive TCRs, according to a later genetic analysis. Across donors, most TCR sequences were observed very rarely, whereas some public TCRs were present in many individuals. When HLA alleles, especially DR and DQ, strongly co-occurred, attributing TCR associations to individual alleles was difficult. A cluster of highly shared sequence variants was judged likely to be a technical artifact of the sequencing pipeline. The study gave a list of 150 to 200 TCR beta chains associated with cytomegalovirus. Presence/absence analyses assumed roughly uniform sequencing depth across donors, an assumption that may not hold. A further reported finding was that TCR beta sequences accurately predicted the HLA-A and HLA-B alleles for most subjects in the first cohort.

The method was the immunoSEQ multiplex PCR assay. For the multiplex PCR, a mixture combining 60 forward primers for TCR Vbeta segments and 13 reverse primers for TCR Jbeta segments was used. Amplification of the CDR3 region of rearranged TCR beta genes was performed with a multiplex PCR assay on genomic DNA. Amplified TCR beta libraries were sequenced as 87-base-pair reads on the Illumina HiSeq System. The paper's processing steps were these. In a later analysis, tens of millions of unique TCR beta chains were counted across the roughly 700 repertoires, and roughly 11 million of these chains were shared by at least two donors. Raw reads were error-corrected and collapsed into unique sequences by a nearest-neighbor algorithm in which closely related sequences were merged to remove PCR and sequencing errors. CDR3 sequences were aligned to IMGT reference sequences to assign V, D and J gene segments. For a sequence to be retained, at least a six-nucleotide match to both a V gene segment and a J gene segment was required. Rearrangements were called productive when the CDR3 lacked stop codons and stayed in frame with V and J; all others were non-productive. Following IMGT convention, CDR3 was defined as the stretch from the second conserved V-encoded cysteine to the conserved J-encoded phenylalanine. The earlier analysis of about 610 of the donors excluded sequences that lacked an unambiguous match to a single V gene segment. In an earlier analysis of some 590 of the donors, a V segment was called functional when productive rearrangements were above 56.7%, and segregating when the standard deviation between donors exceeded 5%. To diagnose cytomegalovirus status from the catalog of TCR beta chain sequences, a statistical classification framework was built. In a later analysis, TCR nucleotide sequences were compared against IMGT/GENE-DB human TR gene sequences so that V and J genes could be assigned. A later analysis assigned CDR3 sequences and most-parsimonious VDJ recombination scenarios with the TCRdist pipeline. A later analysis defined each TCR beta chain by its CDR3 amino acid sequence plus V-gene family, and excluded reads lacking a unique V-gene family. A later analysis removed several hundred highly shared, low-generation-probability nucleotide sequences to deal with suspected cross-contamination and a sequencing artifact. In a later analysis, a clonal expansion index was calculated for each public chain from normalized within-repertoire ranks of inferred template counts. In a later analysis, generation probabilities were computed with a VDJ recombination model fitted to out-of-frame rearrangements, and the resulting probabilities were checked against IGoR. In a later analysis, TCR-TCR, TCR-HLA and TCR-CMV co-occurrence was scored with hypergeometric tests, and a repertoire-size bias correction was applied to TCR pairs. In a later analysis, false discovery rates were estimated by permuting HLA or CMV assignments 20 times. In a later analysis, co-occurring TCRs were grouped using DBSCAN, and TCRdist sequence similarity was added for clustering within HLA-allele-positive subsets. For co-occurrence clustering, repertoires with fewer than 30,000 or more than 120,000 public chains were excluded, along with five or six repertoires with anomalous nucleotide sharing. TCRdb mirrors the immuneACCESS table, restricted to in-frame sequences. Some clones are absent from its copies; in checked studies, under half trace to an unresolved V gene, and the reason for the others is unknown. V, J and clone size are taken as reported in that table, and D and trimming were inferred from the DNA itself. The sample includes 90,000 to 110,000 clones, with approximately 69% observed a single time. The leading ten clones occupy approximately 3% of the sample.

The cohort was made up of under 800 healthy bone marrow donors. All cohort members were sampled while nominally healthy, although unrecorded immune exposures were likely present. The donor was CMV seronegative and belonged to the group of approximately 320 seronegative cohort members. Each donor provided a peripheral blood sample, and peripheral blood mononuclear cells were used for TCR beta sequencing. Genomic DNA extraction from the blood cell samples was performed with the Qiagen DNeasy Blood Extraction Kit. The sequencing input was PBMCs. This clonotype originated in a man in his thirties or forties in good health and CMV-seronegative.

The nucleotide sequence reads TGTGCCAGCACGTCTCTGGCGGGAGCCTACAATGAGCAGTTCTTC. This yields the protein CASTSLAGAYNEQFF. This chain joins TRBV7-2 to TRBJ2-1, with TRBD2 matching 7 junction bases. Spanning cysteine to phenylalanine, the CDR3 consists of 15 amino acids. The entry retains the CDR3 DNA only, 45 bases that are in frame from base 1. From a lookup of the germline V gene, CDR1 and CDR2 are SGHTA and FQGNSA. Trimming takes 7 bases off V and 2 bases off J; junction bases not matched to a gene: 8.